These T cell receptor beta chains were read from a single sample in a study. TCRdb ran MiXCR on the 5' RACE reads and lists one entry per CDR3 protein. The sample records fewer than 55,000 distinct CDR3 sequences, 22% being singletons. The sequenced sample consisted of Tregs sorted from a lymph node. The receptors come from a female donor with breast cancer. The conserved cysteine and the conserved F or W are not part of the CDR3 here. D genes are given only for firm matches.

v_call: TRBV6-5
j_call: TRBJ1-2
d_call: -
cdr3_aa: ASSGYT

v_call: TRBV7-6
j_call: TRBJ2-7
d_call: TRBD1
cdr3_aa: ASSLDGQGAQY

v_call: TRBV12-3/TRBV12-4
j_call: TRBJ2-1
d_call: -
cdr3_aa: ASSLGAGSNEQF

v_call: TRBV7-9
j_call: TRBJ2-7
d_call: -
cdr3_aa: ASSTTTGTTYEQY

v_call: TRBV12-3/TRBV12-4
j_call: TRBJ1-1
d_call: TRBD1
cdr3_aa: ASSSTGGHTEAF

v_call: TRBV12-3/TRBV12-4
j_call: TRBJ2-7
d_call: -
cdr3_aa: ASSSVIREQY

v_call: TRBV20-1
j_call: TRBJ2-3
d_call: TRBD2
cdr3_aa: SAIAGGSTDTQY

v_call: TRBV7-8
j_call: TRBJ1-1
d_call: TRBD1
cdr3_aa: ASSERGWTGDFDEAF

v_call: TRBV15
j_call: TRBJ1-2
d_call: -
cdr3_aa: ATSGEGSNYGYT

v_call: TRBV27
j_call: TRBJ2-2
d_call: -
cdr3_aa: ASSLRQNTGELF